The 8 T cell receptor beta chains below were found in one sample sequenced in a study of T cell changes during pregnancy in multiple sclerosis. Clones were read by immunoSEQ multiplex PCR, and TCRdb kept only the in-frame ones, dropping some. The sample lists about 100,000 clones; over 85% were seen once. This specimen consisted of peripheral blood, obtained in the second trimester of pregnancy. The receptor source for this set is a female donor with multiple sclerosis, enrolled in a pregnancy study.

This clone was picked up a small number of times. The V call is TRBV18, the J call TRBJ2-7; TRBD2 matches 11 bases. From germline, CDR1 is KGHSH and CDR2 LQKENI. The CDR3 consists of 15 residues. The V gene end was trimmed by 0 bases and the J gene end by 4 bases; junction bases not matched to a gene: 2. CDR3: CASSPPASGRYEQYF. In nucleotides, the CDR3 is TGTGCCAGCTCACCACCGGCTAGCGGGAGGTACGAGCAGTACTTC.

This clone came up a few times. The chain has TRBV7-9 and TRBJ2-7, with a possible D match to TRBD1 (7 bases). This CDR3 region has 15 residues. CDR1 and CDR2 (germline): SEHNR, FQNEAQ (reference sequence). V was cut by 1 base and J by 7 bases, with 17 bases left in between. CDR3 nucleotide sequence: TGTGCCAGCAGCTTAGGGGGACAGAGGGCGGGAGAGCAGTACTTC. Residues: CASSLGGQRAGEQYF.

CDR3 DNA sequence: TGTGCCAGTAGTATACTAGGGGCCGGGAATGAGCAGTTCTTC. It encodes CASSILGAGNEQFF. The genes are TRBV19 and TRBJ2-1, with D possibly TRBD1 on 5 matching bases. Germline V gene data show CDR1 as LNHDA and CDR2 as SQIVND (reference sequence). CDR3 length equals 14 residues. The germline V and J ends were trimmed by 2 bases and 7 bases, with 12 bases remaining between them.

This rearrangement joins TRBV19 to TRBJ2-5; TRBD2 might be the D (5 bases). Germline V gives CDR1 LNHDA, CDR2 SQIVND (reference sequence). The CDR3 covers 15 residues. Trimming left V 6 bases short and J 3 bases short, with 17 bases between. The CDR3 DNA reads TGTGCCAGTAGCAGAAGAAAACTAGTGGAAGAGACCCAGTACTTC. Translating gives CASSRRKLVEETQYF.

This sequence joins TRBV5-4 and TRBJ2-5; weak D call: TRBD2 (6 bases). The V end was cut by 4 bases, the J end by 4 bases, with 20 bases between. Germline V gene lookup returns CDR1 SGHNT and CDR2 YYREEE (reference sequence). The CDR3 has 16 amino acids. CDR3 amino acids: CASSLEGSVTGETQYF. The CDR3 DNA sequence: TGTGCCAGCAGCCTGGAGGGTTCGGTAACAGGAGAGACCCAGTACTTC.

The sample holds a few counts of this clone. The V gene is TRBV30, the J gene TRBJ1-5; D is undetermined. V lost 1 base and J 3 bases, leaving 7 bases between the germline ends. This CDR3 comprises 13 residues. Germline-derived CDR1 and CDR2 are GTSNPN and SVGIG (reference sequence). CDR3 bases: TGTGCCTGGAGTGGTTGGCTCAATCAGCCCCAGCATTTT. Translated, it gives CAWSGWLNQPQHF. The full variable domain, its missing parts supplied by reference TRBV30 and TRBJ1-5, is SQTIHQWPATLVQPVGSPLSLECTVEGTSNPNLYWYRQAAGRGLQLLFYSVGIGQISSEVPQNLSASRPQDRQFILSSKKLLLSDSGFYLCAWSGWLNQPQHFGDGTRLSIL.

V and J are TRBV5-6 and TRBJ2-7; the D gene is possibly TRBD1 (5 bases). The V end lost 4 bases, the J end lost 7 bases, and 12 bases lay between the germline ends. Looked up from germline, CDR1 is SGHDT and CDR2 is YYEEEE. This CDR3 region has 12 residues. CDR3 protein: CASSPRAREQYF. The DNA of the CDR3 is TGTGCCAGCAGCCCCAGGGCTCGGGAGCAGTACTTC.

The chain has TRBV6-1 and TRBJ2-1; D is possibly TRBD2 (6 bases). Germline-derived CDR1 and CDR2 are MNHNS and SASEGT. This CDR3 has 17 residues. V dropped 0 bases and J dropped 4 bases, with 16 bases sitting between them. The CDR3 DNA is TGTGCCAGCAGTGAAGCAACTAGCCTACCATCTTACAATGAGCAGTTCTTC. As protein: CASSEATSLPSYNEQFF.